This TCR beta chain was identified during a study of blood T cell repertoires in COVID-19. Study summary: Researchers got acute and convalescent COVID-19 samples from the United States, Italy and Spain.

V was clipped by 6 bases and J by 4 bases, with 7 bases between them. The germline CDR1 and CDR2 sequences are MDHEN and SYDVKM. The CDR3 length is 12 residues. This study enrolled people aged 18 to 89 from about 26 US geographic areas. Cohort allocation depended upon clinical history that participants reported. TCRdb's copy holds only in-frame clones and misses some; the assay was immunoSEQ multiplex PCR. The sample contains 200,000 to 250,000 clones, around 86% of which appear only once. This sequence joins TRBV28 and TRBJ1-3; D is unresolved. The receptor's source is a man aged 40-55 years who had recovered from COVID-19. The sequenced sample consisted of PBMCs or T cells enriched from blood (not recorded which). CDR3 DNA: TGTGCCAGCAGCTCTAGGGGAAACACCATATATTTT. It encodes CASSSRGNTIYF.